This passage covers 18 T cell receptor beta chains from one sample sequenced in a study of cytomegalovirus exposure and HLA in healthy donors. Amplification used 60 Vbeta primers and 13 Jbeta primers. The assay was immunoSEQ multiplex PCR, and TCRdb's table has in-frame clones only and misses some. The table shows fewer than 200,000 clones, with approximately 9.5% occurring only once. Sequenced sample: PBMCs. The origin of the receptors is a woman aged 25 to 45 in good health and CMV-seropositive.

The chain employs TRBV5-1 and TRBJ2-1, with 8 bases fitting TRBD2. Germline CDR1 and CDR2: SGHRS and YFSETQ. V lost 3 bases, J lost 4 bases, and 3 bases stayed unmatched. CDR3 length: 14 residues. In DNA form, the CDR3 reads TGCGCCAGCAGCTCGGGACTAGGGTACAATGAGCAGTTCTTC. It translates to CASSSGLGYNEQFF.

The chain couples TRBV5-1 to TRBJ1-1; 7 nucleotides align to TRBD1. V was pared by 1 base and J by 11 bases, with 11 bases of the junction left unmatched. The CDR3 runs 14 residues. The germline V gene has CDR1 SGHRS and CDR2 YFSETQ. CDR3 DNA sequence: TGCGCCAGCAGCTTGAATATGGGACAGACAAACGCTTTCTTT. It translates to CASSLNMGQTNAFF. Full variable domain (remainder filled in from reference TRBV5-1 and TRBJ1-1): KAGVTQTPRYLIKTRGQQVTLSCSPISGHRSVSWYQQTPGQGLQFLFEYFSETQRNKGNFPGRFSGRQFSNSRSEMNVSTLELGDSALYLCASSLNMGQTNAFFGQGTRLTVV.

V is TRBV19 and J is TRBJ2-7; perhaps TRBD2 as D (6 bases). The germline V and J ends were trimmed by 3 bases and 6 bases, with 12 bases remaining between them. Germline assignment: CDR1 LNHDA and CDR2 SQIVND (reference sequence). CDR3 length: 13 amino acids. CDR3 in amino acids: CASSMRLDVEQYF. The DNA of the CDR3 is TGTGCCAGTAGTATGAGACTAGATGTCGAGCAGTACTTC.

This chain links TRBV27 with TRBJ2-7; 10 nucleotides match TRBD2. The CDR3 runs to 16 residues. Germline V gives CDR1 MNHEY, CDR2 SMNVEV (reference sequence). J lost 6 bases, V lost 4 bases, and 12 bases had no gene match. The CDR3 DNA is TGTGCCAGCAGTTCATTCGGGGTAGCGGGAGGACGCGAGCAGTACTTC. Its protein is CASSSFGVAGGREQYF.

This clone was observed a handful of times. The V and J genes are TRBV29-1 and TRBJ2-7; 8 bases are shared with TRBD1. The CDR3 spans 13 residues. Losses at the gene ends were 7 bases for V and 0 bases for J; bases not matched to a gene: 5. The germline CDR1 and CDR2 sequences are SQVTM and ANQGSEA. The CDR3 nucleotides read TGCAGCGCCGGGACAGGACCCTCCTACGAGCAGTACTTC. It yields the protein CSAGTGPSYEQYF.

This clone has a handful of counts. V and J are TRBV6-6 and TRBJ2-7; tentatively, D is TRBD2 (5 bases). The CDR3 is 12 amino acids. The V gene lost 6 bases and the J gene lost 3 bases, with 9 bases spanning the gap. CDR1 and CDR2 (germline): MNHNY, SVGAGI (reference sequence). The CDR3 bases are TGTGCCAGCAGAGGAGGAGGCTACGAGCAGTACTTC. It yields the protein CASRGGGYEQYF.

The chain carries TRBV4-1 and TRBJ2-3; TRBD1 agrees at 7 bases. Germline-derived CDR1 and CDR2 are MGHRA and YSYEKL. CDR3 length equals 16 residues. The V segment lost 4 bases and the J segment 2 bases; nucleotides outside the gene matches: 9. Here the CDR3 DNA reads TGCGCCAGCAGCCGCGATGTGGGACAGCTCACAGATACGCAGTATTTT. Its protein is CASSRDVGQLTDTQYF.

This clone was counted between two and nine times. The rearrangement links TRBV4-2 to TRBJ2-1, with D perhaps TRBD1 (6 bases). Trimming shortened V by 3 bases and J by 4 bases, and 19 bases separated the two germline ends. The CDR3 is made up of 17 amino acids. CDR1 LGHNA and CDR2 YNFKEQ come from the germline V gene. In DNA, the CDR3 is TGTGCCAGCAGCCAGGGAGAGGGGGTACAGTTTTACAATGAGCAGTTCTTC. It yields the protein CASSQGEGVQFYNEQFF.

The rearrangement joins TRBV4-2 to TRBJ1-2; 8 bases map to TRBD1. There are 15 residues in the CDR3. With 0 bases clipped from V and 4 bases from J, the junction kept 4 bases outside the gene matches. From germline, CDR1 is LGHNA and CDR2 YNFKEQ. The CDR3 spells CASSQDIGQGYGYTF. CDR3 coding DNA: TGTGCCAGCAGCCAAGATATTGGACAGGGCTATGGCTACACCTTC.

This clone was observed a few times. The chain links TRBV18 to TRBJ1-5; no reliable D call. Trimming removed 3 bases from V and 5 bases from J, with 8 bases in between. Germline CDR1 is KGHSH and CDR2 is LQKENI. This CDR3 is 13 amino acids long. CDR3 sequence: CASSPDNYQPQHF. Written as DNA, the CDR3 is TGTGCCAGCTCACCCGACAACTATCAGCCCCAGCATTTT.

The rearrangement joins TRBV9 to TRBJ1-3, with 8 positions matching TRBD1. Germline CDR1 SGDLS, CDR2 YYNGEE. V shed 1 base and J 0 bases; nucleotides not matched to a gene: 9. CDR3 size: 18 residues. The CDR3 nucleotides read TGTGCCAGCAGCGTAATACAGGGGGGTCCTTACTCTGGAAACACCATATATTTT. Protein: CASSVIQGGPYSGNTIYF.

A few counts support this clone. The V and J genes are TRBV5-1 and TRBJ2-3; no clear D gene. There are 14 residues in the CDR3. Germline CDR1 SGHRS, CDR2 YFSETQ. V was pared by 3 bases and J by 0 bases, with 8 bases between. The CDR3 DNA follows: TGCGCCAGCAGCTCCTTTACTAGCACAGATACGCAGTATTTT. Protein sequence: CASSSFTSTDTQYF.

This clone was counted a few times. This chain links TRBV5-1 with TRBJ2-3, with 10 bases aligning to TRBD1. Germline V gene sequence: CDR1 SGHRS, CDR2 YFSETQ. With V trimmed by 0 bases and J by 2 bases, 3 bases remained unmatched. This CDR3 comprises 16 residues. Written as DNA, the CDR3 is TGCGCCAGCAGCTTGGGGACAGGGGGACACACAGATACGCAGTATTTT. The encoded protein is CASSLGTGGHTDTQYF.

This clone appeared a few times. The chain couples TRBV7-2 to TRBJ2-5, with D unresolved. The CDR3 is made up of 12 amino acids. Trimming took off 3 bases at V and 5 bases at J, with 7 bases between the two ends. CDR1 and CDR2 (germline): SGHTA, FQGNSA. Here the CDR3 reads CASSFSHETQYF. The CDR3 DNA sequence: TGTGCCAGCAGCTTTAGTCATGAGACCCAGTACTTC. The full variable domain, rest sourced from reference TRBV7-2 and TRBJ2-5, is GAGVSQSPSNKVTEKGKDVELRCDPISGHTALYWYRQSLGQGLEFLIYFQGNSAPDKSGLPSDRFSAERTGGSVSTLTIQRTQQEDSAVYLCASSFSHETQYFGPGTRLLVL.

The genes are TRBV10-1 and TRBJ2-7; D unresolved. CDR3 length equals 15 residues. The V and J ends lost 2 bases and 2 bases respectively, with 13 bases between them. Germline-derived CDR1 and CDR2 are WNHNN and SYGVQD (reference sequence). In nucleotides, the CDR3 is TGCGCCAGCAGTGAGGGGCTTCAGGCTCCCTACGAGCAGTACTTC. Amino acid sequence: CASSEGLQAPYEQYF.

This chain joins TRBV6-1 and TRBJ1-4, with D perhaps TRBD1 (5 bases). CDR1 is MNHNS, CDR2 SASEGT, per germline. This CDR3 has 16 residues. V lost 4 bases, J lost 0 bases, and 12 bases lay in between. The CDR3 reads CASSGRGAATNEKLFF. DNA of the CDR3: TGTGCCAGCAGTGGGAGGGGCGCCGCAACTAATGAAAAACTGTTTTTT.

Comment on this clone: Other nucleotide sequences from this sample produce the same CDR3. This chain connects TRBV5-1 to TRBJ2-1, with D maybe TRBD2 (5 bases). The CDR3 extends over 15 amino acids. The V and J ends lost 0 bases and 1 base respectively, with 8 bases between them. CDR1 SGHRS and CDR2 YFSETQ come from the germline V gene. The CDR3 sequence: CASSLGAASYNEQFF. CDR3 bases: TGCGCCAGCAGCTTGGGAGCGGCTTCCTACAATGAGCAGTTCTTC.

This clone was counted a single time. The chain has TRBV7-3 and TRBJ2-2, with TRBD2 matching 8 bases. CDR1 is SGHTA and CDR2 is FQGTGA in the germline V gene. V shed 5 bases, J shed 4 bases, and the junction held 9 bases outside the gene matches. The CDR3 spans 16 residues. For the CDR3, the DNA is TGTGCCAGCAGCCACCAAGCGGGAGCGGTCACCGGGGAGCTGTTTTTT. Protein product: CASSHQAGAVTGELFF.